This record covers a single T cell receptor beta chain. The germline V gene encodes CDR1 DFQATT and CDR2 SNEGSKA (reference sequence). V was clipped by 3 bases and J by 4 bases, with 18 bases between them. The CDR3 contains 15 residues. The data were taken from a study of T-cell memory formation after mild COVID-19. Each CDR3 protein gets one entry after TCRdb re-called the 5' RACE reads with MiXCR. The top ten clones hold about 27% of a sample with fewer than 95,000 distinct CDR3 sequences, less than 15% of them seen once. This chain links TRBV20-1 with TRBJ1-1; D gene unclear. The sequence was obtained from an adult woman who had mild COVID-19 (a few samples of this study predate the infection). Cell type and time point are not known. Material: PBMCs or a T cell subset sorted from them (not recorded which). CDR3 residues: CSASQSSPIVTEAFF. The CDR3 coding sequence is TGCAGTGCTAGTCAGTCGAGCCCAATAGTCACTGAAGCTTTCTTT.